These 10 T cell receptor beta chains were sequenced from one sample in a study of blood T cell repertoires in COVID-19. Some clones are missing from TCRdb's copy, which holds only in-frame ones; the method was immunoSEQ multiplex PCR. The sample carries approximately 190,000 clones, 79% recorded once. Sequenced material: peripheral blood. Source of these receptors: a man aged 55 to 70 with active or convalescent COVID-19.

The table lists this clone with a count of one. The V call is TRBV7-6, the J call TRBJ1-3, with TRBD1 matching 9 bases. The V segment lost 3 bases and the J segment 6 bases; nucleotides outside the gene matches: 6. From germline, CDR1 is SGHVS and CDR2 FNYEAQ. The CDR3 loop spans 15 amino acids. CDR3 nucleotides: TGTGCCAGCAGCTTCAGCGGGACAGGGATAAACACCATATATTTT. As protein: CASSFSGTGINTIYF.

This chain's CDR3 is CATSLMGVDEQFF. Written as DNA, the CDR3 is TGTGCCACCAGCCTAATGGGAGTTGATGAGCAGTTCTTC. The chain is built from TRBV15 and TRBJ2-1; tentatively, D is TRBD2 (5 bases). The CDR3 loop spans 13 amino acids. CDR1 LNHNV and CDR2 YYDKDF come from the germline V gene (reference sequence). Trimming took off 5 bases at V and 8 bases at J, with 13 bases between the two ends.

CDR3 DNA sequence: TGTGCCAGCAGCCAAGTCGGGACTAGCGGTGTGGGGGAGCAGTACTTC. Amino acids: CASSQVGTSGVGEQYF. The V and J genes are TRBV4-2 and TRBJ2-7; 11 bases fit TRBD2. CDR1 LGHNA and CDR2 YNFKEQ come from the germline V gene. This CDR3 region has 16 residues. V shed 1 base, J shed 7 bases, and the junction held 9 bases outside the gene matches.

This clone was detected only once. The V gene is TRBV13, the J gene TRBJ1-1; possibly TRBD1 for D (5 bases). Trimming removed 5 bases from V and 11 bases from J, with 15 bases in between. Germline V gene sequence: CDR1 PRHDT, CDR2 FYEKMQ (reference sequence). This CDR3 has 12 amino acids. CDR3 DNA sequence: TGTGCCAGCAGCCTATCCTCAGGGAACGCTTTCTTT. This gives the protein CASSLSSGNAFF.

This CDR3 reads CASSLFRSYNEQFF. CDR3 nucleotides: TGTGCCAGCAGCCTTTTCCGCTCCTACAATGAGCAGTTCTTC. V is TRBV28 and J is TRBJ2-1, with no clear D. The V and J ends lost 6 bases and 0 bases respectively, with 9 bases between them. The germline CDR1 and CDR2 sequences are MDHEN and SYDVKM. This CDR3 has 14 amino acids.

This sequence joins TRBV10-3 and TRBJ2-7, with 9 nucleotides matching TRBD1. The CDR3 runs to 16 residues. Germline V CDR1 and CDR2: ENHRY, SYGVKD. The junction had 10 bases not matched to a gene; V was cut back by 4 bases and J by 3 bases. As DNA, the CDR3 is TGTGCCATCAGTGTTCGCCCGGGACAGGGACTCTACGAGCAGTACTTC. Translation gives CAISVRPGQGLYEQYF.

The V call is TRBV29-1, the J call TRBJ1-5, with 7 bases aligning to TRBD1. The CDR3 contains 13 residues. With 4 bases clipped from V and 6 bases from J, the junction kept 6 bases outside the gene matches. Per germline, CDR1 SQVTM and CDR2 ANQGSEA. CDR3 sequence: CSVGQGQGQPQHF. DNA for the CDR3: TGCAGCGTTGGACAGGGTCAGGGTCAGCCCCAGCATTTT.

This chain connects TRBV6-5 to TRBJ1-2, with D unclear. CDR1 is MNHEY and CDR2 is SVGAGI in the germline V gene. The CDR3 covers 15 residues. The V gene lost 2 bases and the J gene lost 2 bases, with 12 bases spanning the gap. The CDR3 region has the DNA TGTGCCAGCAGTTACACGTCCTCCCGGAACTATGGCTACACCTTC. This sequence encodes CASSYTSSRNYGYTF.

This chain links TRBV10-2 with TRBJ2-2; TRBD2 aligns across 10 bases. V was clipped by 7 bases and J by 7 bases; unmatched bases: 6. Per germline, CDR1 WSHSY and CDR2 SAAADI. The CDR3 covers 14 residues. This CDR3 is CASKRLAGGGELFF. The CDR3 region has the DNA TGCGCCAGCAAGAGACTAGCGGGTGGCGGGGAGCTGTTTTTT.

In this sample, this clone turned up once. J is TRBJ1-1 and V is TRBV19; 9 bases match TRBD1. This CDR3 contains 15 residues. Germline loops: CDR1 LNHDA, CDR2 SQIVND (reference sequence). The V and J ends lost 6 bases and 5 bases, in that order; junction bases with no gene match: 10. The CDR3: CASRDRGQLGTEAFF. The CDR3 bases are TGTGCCAGTAGGGACAGGGGCCAATTAGGGACTGAAGCTTTCTTT.